A selection of T cell receptor beta chains follows, all from one sample in a study of CD8+CD57+ T cells in acquired aplastic anemia. TCRdb reprocessed the reads with MiXCR, giving one entry per CDR3 protein. The data contain 150,000 to 200,000 distinct CDR3 sequences, 71% of them singletons. The material sequenced was sorted CD4+, CD8+, or CD8+CD57+ T cells (not recorded which) from PBMCs. These receptors all stem from a human donor with aplastic anemia. The CDR3 runs from the conserved cysteine through the conserved F or W.

>TRBV7-2|TRBJ1-1
CASSQEAAEAFF
>TRBV19|TRBJ1-1
CASSMGSQTEAFF
>TRBV10-3|TRBJ1-2
CAISPQGYYGYTF
>TRBV6-1|TRBJ2-3
CASSESRSGTDTQYF
>TRBV10-3|TRBJ2-7
CATQGGVTYEQYF
>TRBV19|TRBJ2-7
CASSRAGAYEQYF
>TRBV19|TRBJ1-6
CASSIGPGLNNSPLHF
>TRBV25-1|TRBJ2-3
CASSHSSTTTTDTQYF
>TRBV7-9|TRBJ2-1
CASSLSPGLAGGRIEQFF
>TRBV6-4|TRBJ2-7
CAIRGGYEQYF
>TRBV7-9|TRBJ1-5
CASSLARPNQPQHF
>TRBV5-1|TRBJ2-5
CASSLAGGIQETQYF
>TRBV4-1|TRBJ2-7
CASSQETRDEQYF
>TRBV5-8|TRBJ2-7
CASSSGQASYEQYF
>TRBV24-1|TRBJ2-5
CATSEGASGTYQETQYF
>TRBV10-1|TRBJ2-2
CASSEAIRNGELFF
>TRBV7-8|TRBJ1-2
CASGKTDYGYTF
>TRBV7-2|TRBJ2-3
CASSFSGGADTQYF
>TRBV7-9|TRBJ2-1
CASSWAGNYNEQFF
>TRBV7-2|TRBJ2-5
CASSIQRGQETQYF
>TRBV25-1|TRBJ1-2
CASSETGANYGYTF
>TRBV19|TRBJ1-2
CASSRGRPRGYTF
>TRBV25-1|TRBJ1-2
CASRQNYGYTF
>TRBV20-1|TRBJ2-3
CSARPRGGGTQYF
>TRBV10-3|TRBJ2-1
CAIRGGSGEFDEQFF
>TRBV28|TRBJ2-6
CASSGDSSFSGANVLTF
>TRBV7-9|TRBJ2-3
CASQGLQVGDTQYF
>TRBV7-2|TRBJ2-3
CASSSHVTSTDTQYF
>TRBV7-2|TRBJ2-5
CASSLRTSGETQYF
>TRBV2|TRBJ2-1
CASSEVGTSGGNEQFF
>TRBV2|TRBJ2-5
CASSESLAGVETQYF